The clone carrying this TCR beta chain was recorded once. Generated by immunoSEQ multiplex PCR, the TCRdb table keeps only in-frame clones and is missing some. The table includes 250,000 to 400,000 clones, 88% detected once. This CDR3 region has 15 residues. CDR1 SGHDT and CDR2 YYEEEE come from the germline V gene. With V trimmed by 4 bases and J by 4 bases, 6 bases remained unmatched. These data belong to a study of cytomegalovirus exposure and HLA in healthy donors. About the research overall: It was reported in a later analysis that the 90 to 150 validation repertoires used the same platform as the approximately 650 first-cohort repertoires.

The donors were members of the validation cohort comprising over 90 subjects, separate from the roughly 680-subject first cohort. This clonotype was sampled from a man in his thirties or forties in good health and CMV-seronegative. The chain links TRBV5-6 to TRBJ2-2, with 8 nucleotides matching TRBD1. The sequencing sample was made of PBMCs. The CDR3 coding sequence is TGTGCCAGCAGCGGGGGGACAGGCCCCACCGGGGAGCTGTTTTTT. It yields the protein CASSGGTGPTGELFF.